The clone carrying this TCR beta chain was counted a single time. Original processing notes: The authors estimated nucleated cell counts from reference gene primer amplification. Here immunoSEQ multiplex PCR was the method, and the copy in TCRdb shows in-frame clones only, minus some. V and J calls and clone size follow that table, whereas D and trimming were derived from the DNA. This repertoire shows 310,000 or so clones, more than 75% found once; its top ten account for about 1.6%. This entry comes from a study of blood T cell repertoires in COVID-19. Specimen: peripheral blood. This sequence originates from a woman aged 45 to 65 with acute or convalescent COVID-19.

The DNA for the CDR3 is TGTGCCAGCAGGCGGGGCCGTTCCGCGACTAATGAAAAACTGTTTTTT. Protein: CASRRGRSATNEKLFF. The chain carries TRBV27 and TRBJ1-4; D might be TRBD1 (5 bases). The CDR3 is 16 amino acids. V gave up 6 bases and J gave up 2 bases, with 16 bases separating them. Looked up from germline, CDR1 is MNHEY and CDR2 is SMNVEV (reference sequence).